Following are 14 T cell receptor beta chains from one sample sequenced in a study of T cells in Graves' hyperthyroidism and ophthalmopathy. What was amplified from RNA transcripts were TCR beta CDR3 regions. The TCR CDR3 first-round RT-PCR relied on the HTBI primer set. TCRdb reprocessed the multiplex PCR reads with MiXCR, giving one entry per CDR3 protein. The profile shows some 600,000 distinct CDR3 sequences, about 14% of them singletons. Source material: blood. The receptor source for this set is a woman in her 30s with Graves' hyperthyroidism that later progressed to Graves' ophthalmopathy.

The table lists this clonotype with many counts. The gene calls are TRBV12-5 and TRBJ2-7; D may correspond to TRBD1 or TRBD2 (5 bases each). Germline lookup yields CDR1 LGHNT and CDR2 FRNRAP. V shed 6 bases and J shed 2 bases, with 14 bases lying between them. The CDR3 runs to 14 residues. The CDR3 region is CASGDGAGPYEQYF. Here the CDR3 DNA reads TGTGCTAGTGGGGACGGGGCAGGGCCCTACGAGCAGTACTTC.

This clonotype was seen repeatedly, ten times or more. The J gene is TRBJ1-2, the V gene TRBV20-1, with D possibly TRBD1 on 5 matching bases. Deletions cut 6 bases from V and 7 bases from J, with 18 bases between. The CDR3 length is 13 residues. The germline gives CDR1 DFQATT, CDR2 SNEGSKA (reference sequence). CDR3 amino acids: CSAPGRRDGGYTF. The CDR3 bases are TGCAGTGCCCCGGGACGCCGGGACGGTGGCTACACCTTC.

There are many counts of this clonotype. The chain carries TRBV3-1 and TRBJ1-3; D is unresolved. The CDR3 spans 16 residues. Germline CDR1 reads LGHDT; CDR2 reads YNNKEL (reference sequence). V was pared by 2 bases and J by 0 bases, with 11 bases between. CDR3 DNA: TGTGCCAGCAGCCAAATAGACTGCCTCTCTGGAAACACCATATATTTT. Residues: CASSQIDCLSGNTIYF.

This clonotype was counted many times. The chain carries TRBV10-3 and TRBJ1-2; TRBD1 matches 8 bases. The CDR3 has 14 amino acids. Germline CDR1 and CDR2: ENHRY and SYGVKD. The trim removed 5 bases at V and 2 bases at J, leaving 4 bases unmatched. CDR3 nucleotides: TGTGCCATCAGTCGACAGGGGCAGAACTATGGCTACACCTTC. Protein sequence: CAISRQGQNYGYTF.

This sequence joins TRBV11-3 and TRBJ2-1, with D possibly called TRBD1 or TRBD2 (5 bases each). The germline V and J ends were trimmed by 2 bases and 9 bases, with 20 bases remaining between them. The CDR3 contains 16 residues. Per germline, CDR1 SGHNT and CDR2 YENEEA. CDR3 loop: CASSLSPDSGPSEQFF. CDR3 coding DNA: TGTGCCAGCAGCTTATCTCCGGACTCAGGGCCCAGTGAGCAGTTCTTC.

This clonotype was seen a handful of times. The V call is TRBV27, the J call TRBJ2-7, with D possibly matching TRBD1 (6 bases). Germline V lookup: CDR1 MNHEY, CDR2 SMNVEV (reference sequence). The CDR3 sequence is 13 residues long. V gave up 4 bases and J gave up 5 bases, with 12 bases separating them. This CDR3 is CASSSQQGHEQYF. The CDR3 DNA is TGTGCCAGCAGTTCGCAACAGGGTCACGAGCAGTACTTC.

The sample holds many counts of this clonotype. This chain joins TRBV12-3 or TRBV12-4 and TRBJ2-7, with 8 bases aligning to TRBD2. The CDR3 contains 15 residues. J lost 4 bases, V lost 4 bases, and 9 bases had no gene match. CDR3 DNA: TGTGCCAGCAGTTCGATGACTAGCGCGAGGTACGAGCAGTACTTC. Translation: CASSSMTSARYEQYF.

There are many counts of this clonotype. J is TRBJ1-2 and V is TRBV12-3 or TRBV12-4; 8 nucleotides line up with TRBD1. The V and J ends lost 6 bases and 4 bases, in that order; junction bases with no gene match: 10. CDR3 length equals 15 residues. CDR3 sequence (DNA): TGTGCCAGCAGCTTTCTCCAGGGGGCCGGCTATGGCTACACCTTC. Encoded protein: CASSFLQGAGYGYTF.

This clonotype appeared many times. This chain uses TRBV28 with TRBJ2-1, with D maybe TRBD2 (5 bases). CDR1 is MDHEN, CDR2 SYDVKM, per germline. V lost 4 bases, J lost 2 bases, and 18 bases lay in between. The CDR3 extends over 17 amino acids. The CDR3 sequence is CASSSTSGNWAYNEQFF. CDR3 in DNA: TGTGCCAGCAGTTCGACCTCGGGGAATTGGGCCTACAATGAGCAGTTCTTC.

This clonotype was recorded many times. The V gene is TRBV5-6, the J gene TRBJ2-7, with D unclear. Trimming cost V 2 bases and J 7 bases, with 7 bases left between them. From germline, CDR1 is SGHDT and CDR2 YYEEEE. The CDR3 runs 11 residues. CDR3 loop: CASSLLREQYF. DNA of the CDR3: TGTGCCAGCAGCTTACTCCGGGAGCAGTACTTC.

Regarding this clonotype: A much larger clone sits a single nucleotide away, making a read error possible. This sequence joins TRBV3-1 and TRBJ2-1; 8 bases match TRBD1. The J call may not be correct, given that the DNA end is closer to TRBJ2-7. Germline loops: CDR1 LGHDT, CDR2 YNNKEL (reference sequence). The CDR3 loop spans 14 amino acids. Here the CDR3 reads CASSRQGTYNEQYF. CDR3 sequence (DNA): TGTGCCAGCAGCCGACAGGGGACCTACAATGAGCAGTACTTC.

The rearrangement uses TRBV10-3 and TRBJ2-1, with D possibly being TRBD1 (5 bases). The CDR3 sequence is 16 residues long. Germline values: CDR1 ENHRY, CDR2 SYGVKD. V was trimmed by 6 bases and J by 4 bases, leaving 19 bases between them. The CDR3 loop is CAIRDEWAQDYNEQFF. CDR3 bases: TGTGCCATCAGAGACGAATGGGCACAGGATTACAATGAGCAGTTCTTC.

This clonotype has ten or more counts. V and J are TRBV19 and TRBJ2-7; 7 positions agree with TRBD1. There are 14 residues in the CDR3. The germline V gene has CDR1 LNHDA and CDR2 SQIVND (reference sequence). V lost 5 bases, J lost 2 bases, and 6 bases stayed unmatched. DNA for the CDR3: TGTGCCAGTAGTGCCGGGACAGATCCCTACGAGCAGTACTTC. The encoded protein is CASSAGTDPYEQYF.

This chain connects TRBV5-1 to TRBJ1-6; 11 bases agree with TRBD1. This CDR3 region has 16 residues. V was pared by 2 bases and J by 8 bases, with 6 bases of the junction left unmatched. Looked up from germline, CDR1 is SGHRS and CDR2 is YFSETQ. CDR3 sequence: CASSLGQGAGDSPLHF. CDR3 nucleotides: TGCGCCAGCAGCTTAGGACAGGGGGCTGGTGATTCACCCCTCCACTTT.